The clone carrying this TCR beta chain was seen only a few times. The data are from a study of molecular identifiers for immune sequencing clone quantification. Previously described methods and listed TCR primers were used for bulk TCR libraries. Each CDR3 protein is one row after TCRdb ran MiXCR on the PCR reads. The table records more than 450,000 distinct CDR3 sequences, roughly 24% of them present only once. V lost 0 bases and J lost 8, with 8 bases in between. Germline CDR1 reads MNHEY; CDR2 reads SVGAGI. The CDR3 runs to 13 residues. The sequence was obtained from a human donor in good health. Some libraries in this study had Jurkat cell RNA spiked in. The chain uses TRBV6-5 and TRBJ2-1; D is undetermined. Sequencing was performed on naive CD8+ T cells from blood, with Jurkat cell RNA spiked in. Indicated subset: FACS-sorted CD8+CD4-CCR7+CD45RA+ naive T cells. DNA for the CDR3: TGTGCCAGCAGTTACTCGAATGAAGATGAGCAGTTCTTC. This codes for CASSYSNEDEQFF.